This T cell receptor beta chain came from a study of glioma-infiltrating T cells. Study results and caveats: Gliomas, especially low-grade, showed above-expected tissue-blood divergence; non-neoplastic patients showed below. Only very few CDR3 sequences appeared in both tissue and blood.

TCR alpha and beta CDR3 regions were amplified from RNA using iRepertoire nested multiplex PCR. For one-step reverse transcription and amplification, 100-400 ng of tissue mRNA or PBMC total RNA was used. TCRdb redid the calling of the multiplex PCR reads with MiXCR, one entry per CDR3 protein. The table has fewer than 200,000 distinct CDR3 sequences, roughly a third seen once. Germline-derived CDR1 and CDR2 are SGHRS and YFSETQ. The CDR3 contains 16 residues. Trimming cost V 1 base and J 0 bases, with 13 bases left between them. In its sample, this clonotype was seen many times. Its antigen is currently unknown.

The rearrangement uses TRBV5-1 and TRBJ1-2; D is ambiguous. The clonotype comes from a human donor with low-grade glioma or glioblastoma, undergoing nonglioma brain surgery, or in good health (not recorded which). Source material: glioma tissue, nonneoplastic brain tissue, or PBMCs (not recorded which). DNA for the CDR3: TGCGCCAGCAGCTTGTCCCCGGCACAGTCTAACTATGGCTACACCTTC. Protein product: CASSLSPAQSNYGYTF.